Below, one TCR beta chain is given with its context. The entry originates in a study of CD8 T cells in Susac syndrome. Germline-derived CDR1 and CDR2 are GTSNPN and SVGIG (reference sequence). This CDR3 comprises 12 residues. V was trimmed by 0 bases and J by 7 bases, leaving 7 bases between them. Random-hexamer reverse transcription was applied to about 0.45 to 1 ug RNA. The immunoSEQ assay covered 54 Vbeta and 13 Jbeta segments for CDR3. TCRdb re-called the immunoSEQ multiplex PCR reads through MiXCR, storing one row per CDR3 protein. Among 200,000 to 300,000 distinct CDR3 sequences listed, around 96% were seen once.

V usage is TRBV30 and J usage is TRBJ2-1; no clear D. The sequencing sample was made of CD4+ T cells from PBMCs. The sequence was obtained from a human donor with Susac syndrome. CDR3 protein: CAWSVLRNEQFF. In nucleotides, the CDR3 is TGTGCCTGGAGTGTACTCAGGAATGAGCAGTTCTTC.